What follows are 18 T cell receptor beta chains derived from one specimen sequenced in a study of blood T cells in healthy people across ages. PCR was performed a second time for about 7 to 11 cycles using a sample-barcoded 5' primer and a J-beta primer mix. TCRdb itself ran the 5' RACE reads through MiXCR, one entry per CDR3 protein. Of fewer than 900,000 distinct CDR3 sequences listed, roughly 44% are singletons. The sequenced material came from blood. Source of these receptors: a woman aged 60-75 years in good health.

This clonotype was seen a handful of times. The chain joins TRBV5-6 to TRBJ1-6; 11 nucleotides match TRBD1. This CDR3 is 16 amino acids long. In germline, CDR1 is SGHDT, CDR2 YYEEEE. J was trimmed by 5 bases and V by 4 bases; bases with no gene match: 5. The CDR3 coding sequence is TGTGCCAGCAGCCGGGACAGGGGGAATCATAATTCACCCCTCCACTTT. Amino acids: CASSRDRGNHNSPLHF.

The rearrangement joins TRBV5-5 to TRBJ2-7; 8 positions agree with TRBD1. V was pared by 0 bases and J by 3 bases, with 5 bases of the junction left unmatched. Germline V gene data show CDR1 as SGHKS and CDR2 as YYEKEE (reference sequence). CDR3 length: 15 amino acids. The CDR3 DNA follows: TGTGCCAGCAGCTTGGGGGGACAGGAGTTCTACGAGCAGTACTTC. Its translation is CASSLGGQEFYEQYF.

The genes are TRBV28 and TRBJ2-7; D is possibly TRBD2 (6 bases). With 3 bases removed from V and 7 bases from J, the gap between germline ends came to 19 bases. The CDR3 is 15 residues long. Germline CDR1 MDHEN, CDR2 SYDVKM. This chain's CDR3 is CASSFIADLNNEQYF. The CDR3 DNA sequence: TGTGCCAGCAGTTTTATAGCGGACCTAAACAATGAGCAGTACTTC.

The chain is built from TRBV5-1 and TRBJ1-1; D not certain. The CDR3 runs to 15 residues. Germline V lookup: CDR1 SGHRS, CDR2 YFSETQ. V was shortened by 0 bases and J by 4 bases, with 13 bases between the two germline ends. In nucleotides, the CDR3 is TGCGCCAGCAGCTTGGAGATTATGGTGGGCACTGAAGCTTTCTTT. This gives the protein CASSLEIMVGTEAFF.

This clonotype has a count of ten or more. The rearrangement links TRBV29-1 to TRBJ2-3; 12 nucleotides line up with TRBD2. J lost 2 bases, V lost 5 bases, and 14 bases had no gene match. The length of the CDR3 is 18 residues. From germline, CDR1 is SQVTM and CDR2 ANQGSEA. The DNA of the CDR3 is TGCAGCGTTTCTAGCGGGAGGGCCGTCTTACTATACACAGATACGCAGTATTTT. Its protein is CSVSSGRAVLLYTDTQYF.

This clonotype was seen a few times. V gene TRBV18 combines with J gene TRBJ2-7; 9 nucleotides line up with TRBD1. CDR3 size: 17 residues. The germline CDR1 and CDR2 sequences are KGHSH and LQKENI. V lost 4 bases and J lost 5; bases outside the gene matches: 15. CDR3 nucleotides: TGTGCCAGCTCACTTTTTTATCCGGGACAGGGATTTGACGAGCAGTACTTC. Encoded protein: CASSLFYPGQGFDEQYF.

This clonotype was counted ten times or more. This chain joins TRBV4-1 and TRBJ1-2; the D gene is possibly TRBD1 (5 bases). CDR3 length: 13 residues. The germline CDR1 and CDR2 sequences are MGHRA and YSYEKL. Trimming stripped 0 bases from V and 8 bases from J, with 10 bases between. CDR3 sequence reads: CASSQDRGRGYTF. The CDR3 DNA reads as TGCGCCAGCAGCCAAGATCGGGGGAGAGGCTACACCTTC.

This chain joins TRBV28 and TRBJ2-1; D is unresolved. Per germline, CDR1 MDHEN and CDR2 SYDVKM. V lost 5 bases and J lost 1, with 9 bases in between. CDR3 length: 14 residues. The CDR3 region is CASSLPGSYNEQFF. The CDR3 region has the DNA TGTGCCAGCAGTCTCCCGGGTTCCTACAATGAGCAGTTCTTC.

V usage is TRBV12-5 and J usage is TRBJ2-5; the match to TRBD2 covers 7 bases. The junction had 7 bases not matched to a gene; V was cut back by 9 bases and J by 0 bases. Germline CDR1 LGHNT, CDR2 FRNRAP. This CDR3 comprises 14 residues. The CDR3 sequence: CASDRSGDQETQYF. The DNA for the CDR3 is TGTGCTAGCGACCGCAGCGGGGACCAAGAGACCCAGTACTTC.

This clonotype was counted a single time. This chain connects TRBV3-1 to TRBJ1-2, with 8 bases that match TRBD1. This CDR3 contains 13 residues. The germline V gene has CDR1 LGHDT and CDR2 YNNKEL (reference sequence). Losses at the gene ends were 7 bases for V and 6 bases for J; bases not matched to a gene: 7. The CDR3 bases are TGTGCCAGCAATGGACAGGGAGGAAATGGCTACACCTTC. This codes for CASNGQGGNGYTF. Looking up the rest from reference TRBV3-1 and TRBJ1-2 gives the full variable domain: DTAVSQTPKYLVTQMGNDKSIKCEQNLGHDTMYWYKQDSKKFLKIMFSYNNKELIINETVPNRFSPKSPDKAHLNLHINSLELGDSAVYFCASNGQGGNGYTFGSGTRLTVV.

This clonotype was detected ten times or more. The chain links TRBV12-3 or TRBV12-4 to TRBJ1-2; tentative D call: TRBD1 (5 bases). Trimming removed 3 bases at V and 2 bases at J, with 16 bases between. The CDR3 has 16 amino acids. CDR3 residues: CASSFRARAGNYGYTF. CDR3 nucleotides: TGTGCCAGCAGTTTCAGGGCGCGTGCCGGAAACTATGGCTACACCTTC.

This clonotype was found a few times. The J gene is TRBJ1-2, the V gene TRBV5-1; D is uncertain. Trimming took 4 bases from V and 8 from J, leaving 15 bases between them. The CDR3 is 13 amino acids. Germline V gene data show CDR1 as SGHRS and CDR2 as YFSETQ. In DNA, the CDR3 is TGCGCCAGCAGCCCGGACGGGAACTTGGGCTACACCTTC. Translation gives CASSPDGNLGYTF.

The V gene is TRBV29-1, the J gene TRBJ2-3; TRBD1 might be the D (6 bases). The CDR3 loop spans 17 amino acids. Trimming left V 3 bases short and J 2 bases short, with 21 bases between. Germline CDR1 and CDR2: SQVTM and ANQGSEA. The CDR3 spells CSVDPPNRDKITDTQYF. The CDR3 bases are TGCAGCGTTGATCCTCCAAACCGGGACAAAATCACAGATACGCAGTATTTT.

This clonotype was observed a few times. V and J are TRBV5-6 and TRBJ2-7; a possible D gene is TRBD1 (5 bases). The CDR3 sequence is 13 residues long. The V and J ends lost 4 bases and 7 bases respectively, with 15 bases between them. Per the germline V gene, CDR1 is SGHDT and CDR2 is YYEEEE. The CDR3 loop reads CASSRTRLGEQYF. CDR3 nucleotides: TGTGCCAGCAGCCGGACAAGGCTTGGGGAGCAGTACTTC.

The rearrangement links TRBV6-2 or TRBV6-3 to TRBJ2-7; 10 positions agree with TRBD1. This CDR3 spans 14 amino acids. The ends lost 5 bases at V and 6 bases at J; junction bases unmatched: 7. Looked up from germline, CDR1 is MNHEY and CDR2 is SVGEGT. CDR3 DNA: TGTGCCAGCAGTGCTCCGGGACAGGGGACCGAGCAGTACTTC. It is translated as CASSAPGQGTEQYF.

The gene calls are TRBV20-1 and TRBJ1-4, with D perhaps TRBD1 (5 bases). CDR1 DFQATT and CDR2 SNEGSKA come from the germline V gene (reference sequence). Trimming shortened V by 3 bases and J by 4 bases, and 12 bases separated the two germline ends. The CDR3 consists of 14 residues. The CDR3 DNA reads TGCAGTGCTAGTCCCGGGGCGGATAATGAAAAACTGTTTTTT. Translation: CSASPGADNEKLFF.

The chain is built from TRBV6-2 or TRBV6-3 and TRBJ2-3; possible D gene TRBD1, 6 bases. Germline CDR1 is MNHEY and CDR2 is SVGEGT. The CDR3 length is 15 residues. V lost 2 bases, J lost 6 bases, and 15 bases lay in between. Written as DNA, the CDR3 is TGTGCCAGCAGTTACGGGGGCTTTAAAGGTGATACGCAGTATTTT. This sequence encodes CASSYGGFKGDTQYF.

There are a few counts of this clonotype. This chain joins TRBV12-3 or TRBV12-4 and TRBJ2-1; 9 nucleotides line up with TRBD2. The last part of the DNA fits TRBJ2-7 better; the J call may be wrong. The CDR3 has 14 residues. As DNA, the CDR3 is TGTGCCAGCAGTTTCGCGGGAGGGTACAATGAGCAGTACTTC. Residues: CASSFAGGYNEQYF.